These 18 T cell receptor beta chains were all obtained from the same sample, sequenced in a study of T cell changes during pregnancy in multiple sclerosis. The protocol was immunoSEQ multiplex PCR, while the TCRdb copy is restricted to in-frame clones and leaves out a portion. Counted here are about 120,000 clones, roughly 90% occurring once; the ten biggest clones make up 1.5% to 1.9%. Sequencing was performed on peripheral blood, taken in the third trimester of pregnancy. The origin of the receptors is a female donor with multiple sclerosis, enrolled in a pregnancy study.

V is TRBV9 and J is TRBJ2-1; TRBD1 agrees at 9 bases. The V gene end was trimmed by 2 bases and the J gene end by 8 bases; junction bases not matched to a gene: 8. There are 15 residues in the CDR3. CDR1 and CDR2 (germline): SGDLS, YYNGEE. As DNA, the CDR3 is TGTGCCAGCAGCGTTGGGGGGACAGGGATTTATGAGCAGTTCTTC. Protein: CASSVGGTGIYEQFF.

There are a few counts of this clone. The chain combines TRBV2 with TRBJ1-3, with 7 bases matching TRBD1. Looked up from germline, CDR1 is SNHLY and CDR2 is FYNNEI. J was trimmed by 16 bases and V by 5 bases; bases with no gene match: 17. This CDR3 has 14 amino acids. The CDR3: CASSIGQVGEQGYF. CDR3 DNA: TGTGCCAGCAGTATAGGACAGGTTGGGGAGCAAGGTTATTTT.

The rearrangement links TRBV5-4 to TRBJ2-3; 9 nucleotides agree with TRBD1. CDR1 is SGHNT, CDR2 YYREEE, per germline (reference sequence). This CDR3 region has 17 residues. Unmatched junction bases numbered 7, after V lost 0 bases and J lost 2 bases. CDR3 residues: CASSLEPTGGNTDTQYF. In DNA, the CDR3 is TGTGCCAGCAGCTTGGAACCGACAGGGGGGAACACAGATACGCAGTATTTT. Drawing the rest from reference TRBV5-4 and TRBJ2-3, the complete variable domain is ETGVTQSPTHLIKTRGQQVTLRCSSQSGHNTVSWYQQALGQGPQFIFQYYREEENGRGNFPPRFSGLQFPNYSSELNVNALELDDSALYLCASSLEPTGGNTDTQYFGPGTRLTVL.

CDR3 DNA sequence: TGTGCCAGCAGCCACCCACCCGGACAGGGTGACCAGCCCCAGCATTTT. It translates to CASSHPPGQGDQPQHF. V usage is TRBV27 and J usage is TRBJ1-5, with 8 bases lining up with TRBD1. V shed 6 bases, J shed 7 bases, and the junction held 14 bases outside the gene matches. Germline V gives CDR1 MNHEY, CDR2 SMNVEV (reference sequence). The CDR3 extends over 16 amino acids.

The J gene is TRBJ1-6, the V gene TRBV30, with 8 bases lining up with TRBD1. This CDR3 region has 17 residues. The germline V gene encodes CDR1 GTSNPN and CDR2 SVGIG (reference sequence). V was clipped by 5 bases and J by 2 bases; unmatched bases: 11. The DNA for the CDR3 is TGTGCCTGGGGTCTGTCAGGGGGCGCGACCTATAATTCACCCCTCCACTTT. The encoded protein is CAWGLSGGATYNSPLHF.

This sequence joins TRBV4-2 and TRBJ2-1; 13 bases are shared with TRBD2. J was trimmed by 0 bases and V by 5 bases; bases with no gene match: 10. Germline V gene data show CDR1 as LGHNA and CDR2 as YNFKEQ. The CDR3 has 19 residues. The CDR3 is CASSSSGLAGSGSYNEQFF. DNA for the CDR3: TGTGCCAGCAGCTCTTCGGGACTAGCGGGATCCGGCTCCTACAATGAGCAGTTCTTC.

This clone was counted between two and nine times. The genes are TRBV27 and TRBJ2-1, with D possibly TRBD1 on 6 matching bases. V lost 3 bases and J 6 bases, leaving 15 bases between the germline ends. Germline V gene sequence: CDR1 MNHEY, CDR2 SMNVEV (reference sequence). This CDR3 is 15 amino acids long. CDR3 in DNA: TGTGCCAGCAGTTTCCAGGGGCTAGGGGGCAATGAGCAGTTCTTC. This translates into CASSFQGLGGNEQFF.

This clone was seen a single time. CDR3 DNA sequence: TGTGCCAGCAGCTTAGACTTGAGGGCTCCACTCTTAACTAATGAAAAACTGTTTTTT. This gives the protein CASSLDLRAPLLTNEKLFF. The chain joins TRBV7-9 to TRBJ1-4, with D unclear. Trimming took 1 base from V and 1 from J, leaving 19 bases between them. The CDR3 has 19 residues. CDR1 is SEHNR, CDR2 FQNEAQ, per germline (reference sequence).

This chain uses TRBV5-6 with TRBJ2-1; TRBD1 matches 8 bases. Per the germline V gene, CDR1 is SGHDT and CDR2 is YYEEEE. Trimming at V came to 3 bases and at J to 3 bases, leaving 2 bases not matched to a gene. CDR3 length: 14 amino acids. CDR3 sequence: CASSWGQDYNEQFF. The DNA for the CDR3 is TGTGCCAGCAGCTGGGGACAGGACTACAATGAGCAGTTCTTC.

The chain couples TRBV19 to TRBJ1-2; D gene unclear. Deletions cut 6 bases from V and 8 bases from J, with 19 bases between. Germline V gene lookup returns CDR1 LNHDA and CDR2 SQIVND (reference sequence). This CDR3 is 14 amino acids long. The CDR3 protein is CASSKLGAGDGYTF. The CDR3 region has the DNA TGTGCCAGTAGCAAACTGGGTGCAGGTGACGGCTACACCTTC. The full variable domain, in which reference TRBV19 and TRBJ1-2 provide the parts outside the CDR3, is DGGITQSPKYLFRKEGQNVTLSCEQNLNHDAMYWYRQDPGQGLRLIYYSQIVNDFQKGDIAEGYSVSREKKESFPLTVTSAQKNPTAFYLCASSKLGAGDGYTFGSGTRLTVV.

For the CDR3, the DNA is TGTGCCAACTCTGATCCGCCAGATACGCAGTATTTT. It is translated as CANSDPPDTQYF. The chain couples TRBV6-1 to TRBJ2-3, with D uncertain. V shed 10 bases and J shed 4 bases, with 12 bases lying between them. Germline V gene lookup returns CDR1 MNHNS and CDR2 SASEGT. The CDR3 is made up of 12 amino acids.

The chain employs TRBV6-5 and TRBJ1-5; no clear D. Trimming shortened V by 5 bases and J by 6 bases, and 8 bases separated the two germline ends. Germline V gene sequence: CDR1 MNHEY, CDR2 SVGAGI. The CDR3 covers 12 residues. This CDR3 reads CASSRRGQPQHF. For the CDR3, the DNA is TGTGCCAGCAGTCGGAGAGGTCAGCCCCAGCATTTT.

The genes are TRBV5-6 and TRBJ2-5; 8 positions agree with TRBD2. The CDR3 has 16 amino acids. The germline gives CDR1 SGHDT, CDR2 YYEEEE. V lost 1 base and J lost 0; bases outside the gene matches: 5. The DNA of the CDR3 is TGTGCCAGCAGCTTGACCGTTAGCGGGAACCAAGAGACCCAGTACTTC. It yields the protein CASSLTVSGNQETQYF.

This chain links TRBV12-5 with TRBJ2-3; 12 positions match TRBD1. The V gene's germline CDR1 is LGHNT and CDR2 FRNRAP. The V gene end was trimmed by 7 bases and the J gene end by 5 bases; junction bases not matched to a gene: 10. The CDR3 extends over 16 amino acids. Here the CDR3 DNA reads TGTGCTAGTGCCTTGGGGGACAGGGGGCAAAAAGATACGCAGTATTTT. It yields the protein CASALGDRGQKDTQYF.

The V call is TRBV19, the J call TRBJ2-6; 7 bases match TRBD1. The CDR3 contains 17 residues. V lost 7 bases, J lost 3 bases, and 12 bases stayed unmatched. Germline V gene data show CDR1 as LNHDA and CDR2 as SQIVND (reference sequence). This chain's CDR3 is CASNLRDRGFGANVLTF. DNA of the CDR3: TGTGCCAGTAACCTCCGGGACAGAGGATTTGGGGCCAACGTCCTGACTTTC.

The chain employs TRBV27 and TRBJ2-2, with a possible D match to TRBD2 (5 bases). The CDR3 runs to 15 residues. V was pared by 5 bases and J by 4 bases, with 14 bases between. Germline values: CDR1 MNHEY, CDR2 SMNVEV (reference sequence). The CDR3 region is CASSPTEGPTGELFF. The CDR3 bases are TGTGCCAGCAGTCCCACCGAGGGCCCCACCGGGGAGCTGTTTTTT.

The rearrangement joins TRBV5-4 to TRBJ1-2; 8 nucleotides match TRBD1. After removal of 0 bases from V and 6 bases from J, the junction contained 1 base not matched to a gene. CDR1 and CDR2 (germline): SGHNT, YYREEE (reference sequence). This CDR3 has 13 residues. This CDR3 is CASSLAGQDGYTF. CDR3 nucleotide sequence: TGTGCCAGCAGCTTGGCGGGACAGGATGGCTACACCTTC. The full variable domain, rest sourced from reference TRBV5-4 and TRBJ1-2, is ETGVTQSPTHLIKTRGQQVTLRCSSQSGHNTVSWYQQALGQGPQFIFQYYREEENGRGNFPPRFSGLQFPNYSSELNVNALELDDSALYLCASSLAGQDGYTFGSGTRLTVV.

The chain carries TRBV27 and TRBJ1-2, with 8 bases that match TRBD1. Germline values: CDR1 MNHEY, CDR2 SMNVEV (reference sequence). This CDR3 contains 15 residues. After removal of 5 bases from V and 1 base from J, the junction contained 6 bases not matched to a gene. CDR3 DNA sequence: TGTGCCAGCAGTCTTCAGGGGGCGCATAACTATGGCTACACCTTC. Its protein is CASSLQGAHNYGYTF.